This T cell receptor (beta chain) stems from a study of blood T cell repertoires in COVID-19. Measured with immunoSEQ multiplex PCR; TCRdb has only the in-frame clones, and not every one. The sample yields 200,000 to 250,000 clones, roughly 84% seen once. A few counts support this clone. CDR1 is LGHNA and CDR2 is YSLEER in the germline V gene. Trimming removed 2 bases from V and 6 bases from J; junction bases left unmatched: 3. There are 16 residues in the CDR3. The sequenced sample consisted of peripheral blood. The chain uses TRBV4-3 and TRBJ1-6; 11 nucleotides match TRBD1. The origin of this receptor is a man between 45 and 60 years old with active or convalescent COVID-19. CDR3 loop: CASSQHGTGGNSPLHF. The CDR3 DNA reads TGCGCCAGCAGCCAACACGGGACAGGGGGTAATTCACCCCTCCACTTT.